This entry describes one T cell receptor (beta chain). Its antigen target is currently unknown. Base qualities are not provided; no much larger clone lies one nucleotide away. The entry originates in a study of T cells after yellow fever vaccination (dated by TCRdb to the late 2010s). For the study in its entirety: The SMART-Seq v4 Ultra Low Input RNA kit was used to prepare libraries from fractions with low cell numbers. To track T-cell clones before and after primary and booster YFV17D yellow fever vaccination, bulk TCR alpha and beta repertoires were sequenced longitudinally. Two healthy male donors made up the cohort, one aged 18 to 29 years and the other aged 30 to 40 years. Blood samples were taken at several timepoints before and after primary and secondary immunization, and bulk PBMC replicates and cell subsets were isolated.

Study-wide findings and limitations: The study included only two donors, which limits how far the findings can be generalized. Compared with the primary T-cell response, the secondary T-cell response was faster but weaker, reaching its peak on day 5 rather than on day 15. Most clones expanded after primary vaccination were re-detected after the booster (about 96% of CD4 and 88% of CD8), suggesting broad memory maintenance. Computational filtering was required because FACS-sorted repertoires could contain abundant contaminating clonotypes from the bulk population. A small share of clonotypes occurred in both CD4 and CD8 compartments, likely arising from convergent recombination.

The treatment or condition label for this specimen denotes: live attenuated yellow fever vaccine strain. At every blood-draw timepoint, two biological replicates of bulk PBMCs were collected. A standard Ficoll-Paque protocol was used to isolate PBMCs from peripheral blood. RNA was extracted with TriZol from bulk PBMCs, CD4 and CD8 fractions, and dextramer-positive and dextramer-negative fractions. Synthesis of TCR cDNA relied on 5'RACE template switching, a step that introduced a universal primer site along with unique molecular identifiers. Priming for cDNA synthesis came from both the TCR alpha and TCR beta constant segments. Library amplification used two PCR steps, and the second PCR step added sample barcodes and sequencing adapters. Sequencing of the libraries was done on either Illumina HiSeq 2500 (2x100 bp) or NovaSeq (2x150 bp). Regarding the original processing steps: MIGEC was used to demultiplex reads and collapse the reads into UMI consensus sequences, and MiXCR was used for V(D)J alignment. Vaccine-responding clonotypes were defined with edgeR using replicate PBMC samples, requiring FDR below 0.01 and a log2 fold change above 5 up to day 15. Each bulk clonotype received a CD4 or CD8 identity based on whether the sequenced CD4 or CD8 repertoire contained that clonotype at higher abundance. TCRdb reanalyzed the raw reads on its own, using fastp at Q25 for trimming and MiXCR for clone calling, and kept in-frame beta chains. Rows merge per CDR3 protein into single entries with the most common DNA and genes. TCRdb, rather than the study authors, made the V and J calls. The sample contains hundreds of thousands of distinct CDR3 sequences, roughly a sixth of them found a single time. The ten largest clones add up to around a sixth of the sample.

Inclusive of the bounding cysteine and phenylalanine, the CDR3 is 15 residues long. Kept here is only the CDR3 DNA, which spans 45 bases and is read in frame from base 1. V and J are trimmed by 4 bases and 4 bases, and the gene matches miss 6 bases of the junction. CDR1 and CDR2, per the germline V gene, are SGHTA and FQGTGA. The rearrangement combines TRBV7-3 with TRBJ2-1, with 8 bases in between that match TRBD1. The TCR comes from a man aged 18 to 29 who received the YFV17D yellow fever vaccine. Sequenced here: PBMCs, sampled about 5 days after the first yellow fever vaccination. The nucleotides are TGTGCCAGCAGCTACGACAGGGGAGAGTACAATGAGCAGTTCTTC. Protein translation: CASSYDRGEYNEQFF.